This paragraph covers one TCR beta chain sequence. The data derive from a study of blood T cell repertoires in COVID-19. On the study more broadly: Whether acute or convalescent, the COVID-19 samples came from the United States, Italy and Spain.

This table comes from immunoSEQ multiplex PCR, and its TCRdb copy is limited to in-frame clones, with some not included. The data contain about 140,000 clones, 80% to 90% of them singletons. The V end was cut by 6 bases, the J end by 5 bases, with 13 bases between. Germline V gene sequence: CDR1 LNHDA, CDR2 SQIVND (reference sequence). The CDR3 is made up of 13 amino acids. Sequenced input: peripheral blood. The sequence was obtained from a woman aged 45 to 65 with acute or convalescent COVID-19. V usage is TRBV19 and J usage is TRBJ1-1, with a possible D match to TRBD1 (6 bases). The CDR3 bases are TGTGCCAGTAGGAACCCAGACAGGACTGAAGCTTTCTTT. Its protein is CASRNPDRTEAFF. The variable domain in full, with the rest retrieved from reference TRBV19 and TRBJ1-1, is DGGITQSPKYLFRKEGQNVTLSCEQNLNHDAMYWYRQDPGQGLRLIYYSQIVNDFQKGDIAEGYSVSREKKESFPLTVTSAQKNPTAFYLCASRNPDRTEAFFGQGTRLTVV.